The 12 T cell receptor beta chains below come from one sample, sequenced in a study of T-cell reconstitution after alpha-beta-depleted transplantation in children. Molecular barcoding with unique molecular identifiers was used for the TCRbeta library. MiXCR, applied by TCRdb to the PCR reads, yields one record per CDR3 protein. The data hold 98,000 or so distinct CDR3 sequences, with more than 20% observed a single time. The material was PBMCs, obtained before TCRalphabeta/CD19-depleted stem cell transplant. The receptors derive from a boy aged 2 to 9 with acute lymphoblastic leukemia, due to receive a stem cell transplant.

There are a few counts of this clonotype. The chain employs TRBV11-2 and TRBJ1-1, with TRBD1 as a possible D gene (6 bases). Deletions cut 3 bases from V and 6 bases from J, with 14 bases between. The germline CDR1 and CDR2 sequences are SGHAT and FQNNGV. The CDR3 spans 14 residues. In nucleotides, the CDR3 is TGTGCCAGCAGCTTTGAGGGGGTGGGATCTGAAGCTTTCTTT. Translated, it gives CASSFEGVGSEAFF. The full variable domain, with the rest looked up from reference TRBV11-2 and TRBJ1-1, is EAGVAQSPRYKIIEKRQSVAFWCNPISGHATLYWYQQILGQGPKLLIQFQNNGVVDDSQLPKDRFSAERLKGVDSTLKIQPAKLEDSAVYLCASSFEGVGSEAFFGQGTRLTVV.

The chain has TRBV10-3 and TRBJ2-7; the match to TRBD2 covers 10 bases. This CDR3 comprises 15 residues. Germline V gene data show CDR1 as ENHRY and CDR2 as SYGVKD. The trim removed 3 bases at V and 7 bases at J, leaving 9 bases unmatched. CDR3 amino acids: CAISDSTSGDLEQYF. As DNA, the CDR3 is TGTGCCATCAGTGACTCTACTAGCGGGGATTTGGAGCAGTACTTC.

The genes are TRBV24-1 and TRBJ2-3; TRBD1 aligns across 7 bases. The CDR3 has 15 amino acids. Germline CDR1 is KGHDR and CDR2 is SFDVKD. Trimming cost V 7 bases and J 1 base; bases outside gene matches: 7. The CDR3 coding sequence is TGTGCCACCAGCTACGGACAGGCGGGCACAGATACGCAGTATTTT. Translating it yields CATSYGQAGTDTQYF.

This clonotype appeared a few times. The chain is built from TRBV5-6 and TRBJ2-4; 7 bases fit TRBD1. The V and J ends lost 4 bases and 9 bases, in that order; junction bases with no gene match: 7. Germline V gene sequence: CDR1 SGHDT, CDR2 YYEEEE. This CDR3 is 13 amino acids long. The CDR3 DNA reads as TGTGCCAGCAGCCAGACGGACAGGCCCATTCAGTACTTC. This codes for CASSQTDRPIQYF. The whole variable domain, filled in from reference TRBV5-6 and TRBJ2-4, reads DAGVTQSPTHLIKTRGQQVTLRCSPKSGHDTVSWYQQALGQGPQFIFQYYEEEERQRGNFPDRFSGHQFPNYSSELNVNALLLGDSALYLCASSQTDRPIQYFGAGTRLSVL.

In this sample, this clonotype turned up a few times. The chain combines TRBV20-1 with TRBJ2-7; 9 bases are a match to TRBD1. The V segment lost 5 bases and the J segment 6 bases; nucleotides outside the gene matches: 8. Germline values: CDR1 DFQATT, CDR2 SNEGSKA (reference sequence). This CDR3 region has 13 residues. The CDR3 DNA reads TGCAGTGCTCCCGGCACAGGGGGCGCCGAGCAGTACTTC. Translating it yields CSAPGTGGAEQYF.

J is TRBJ2-1 and V is TRBV6-1; a weak D match, TRBD2 (6 bases). V was clipped by 7 bases and J by 9 bases, with 19 bases between them. Germline values: CDR1 MNHNS, CDR2 SASEGT. The CDR3 has 14 amino acids. The CDR3 reads CASTSGGARGEQFF. CDR3 in DNA: TGTGCCAGCACGAGCGGAGGGGCCCGGGGTGAGCAGTTCTTC.

In this sample, this clonotype turned up a few times. V and J are TRBV27 and TRBJ1-6; D call uncertain. Per germline, CDR1 MNHEY and CDR2 SMNVEV (reference sequence). V lost 10 bases to trimming and J lost 8 bases, with 15 bases between them. The CDR3 sequence is 13 residues long. This chain's CDR3 is CATQDGHHSPLHF. The CDR3 DNA reads as TGTGCCACCCAAGACGGGCATCATTCACCCCTCCACTTT.

The chain combines TRBV28 with TRBJ1-1, with D possibly being TRBD1 (6 bases). V lost 8 bases, J lost 9 bases, and 19 bases lay in between. The germline V gene encodes CDR1 MDHEN and CDR2 SYDVKM. This CDR3 contains 13 residues. The CDR3 protein is CASQGGVLTKAFF. The CDR3 bases are TGTGCCAGCCAAGGGGGGGTTCTGACTAAAGCTTTCTTT.

The rearrangement links TRBV7-3 to TRBJ2-2; D gene uncertain. CDR1 and CDR2 (germline): SGHTA, FQGTGA. Trimming cost V 1 base and J 6 bases, with 6 bases left between them. The CDR3 is made up of 13 amino acids. The CDR3 sequence is CASSLKVSGELFF. Written as DNA, the CDR3 is TGTGCCAGCAGCTTAAAGGTGTCCGGGGAGCTGTTTTTT.

This clonotype was counted between two and nine times. V gene TRBV19 combines with J gene TRBJ1-5; tentative D call: TRBD1 (6 bases). The CDR3 is made up of 12 amino acids. Trimming shortened V by 4 bases and J by 7 bases, and 8 bases separated the two germline ends. Germline CDR1 is LNHDA and CDR2 is SQIVND (reference sequence). CDR3 in amino acids: CASSTDRQPQHF. The CDR3 DNA reads TGTGCCAGTAGTACCGACAGGCAGCCCCAGCATTTT.

This rearrangement joins TRBV10-1 to TRBJ2-1; TRBD2 aligns across 14 bases. The trim removed 2 bases at V and 1 base at J, leaving 7 bases unmatched. The V gene's germline CDR1 is WNHNN and CDR2 SYGVQD (reference sequence). The CDR3 length is 19 residues. This CDR3 is CASSEIVGLAGESYNEQFF. In DNA form, the CDR3 reads TGCGCCAGCAGTGAGATTGTGGGACTAGCGGGAGAGTCCTACAATGAGCAGTTCTTC.

CDR3 sequence (DNA): TGTGCCAGCAGCGCGACTAGCGGGAGAGGAGGAGAGACCCAGTACTTC. Translation gives CASSATSGRGGETQYF. The chain uses TRBV9 and TRBJ2-5; 12 bases are shared with TRBD2. V lost 3 bases to trimming and J lost 4 bases; unmatched junction nucleotides: 7. The germline gives CDR1 SGDLS, CDR2 YYNGEE. The CDR3 length is 16 residues.